These 30 T cell receptor beta chains came from one sample sequenced in a study of T cells in Graves' hyperthyroidism and ophthalmopathy. RNA transcripts provided the source from which TCR beta CDR3 regions were amplified. HTBI primers were used for first-round RT-PCR of the TCR CDR3. TCRdb re-analysed the multiplex PCR reads in MiXCR, keeping a single row per CDR3 protein. The sample consists of over 700,000 distinct CDR3 sequences, approximately 19% of them appearing once. Sequencing input: blood. The receptors were gathered from a woman between 50 and 59 years old with Graves' hyperthyroidism that later progressed to Graves' ophthalmopathy.

This clonotype occurred many times. The CDR3 sequence: CASSQPRGVAFF. As DNA, the CDR3 is TGTGCCAGCAGCCAACCTCGGGGGGTCGCTTTCTTT. The chain has TRBV3-1 and TRBJ1-1, with D possibly TRBD1 on 5 matching bases. Germline V gene data show CDR1 as LGHDT and CDR2 as YNNKEL (reference sequence). CDR3 length: 12 residues. V was cut by 2 bases and J by 11 bases, with 12 bases left in between.

This clonotype was counted between two and nine times. The gene calls are TRBV6-1 and TRBJ2-1, with TRBD2 matching 7 bases. The CDR3 length is 15 residues. The germline gives CDR1 MNHNS, CDR2 SASEGT. V dropped 6 bases and J dropped 1; count of bases not matched to a gene: 6. CDR3 in amino acids: CASSSIGGSYNEQFF. The DNA of the CDR3 is TGTGCCAGCAGCTCAATCGGGGGGTCCTACAATGAGCAGTTCTTC.

V usage is TRBV5-6 and J usage is TRBJ2-3; D is unresolved. Germline CDR1 reads SGHDT; CDR2 reads YYEEEE. Trimming shortened V by 4 bases and J by 6 bases, and 15 bases separated the two germline ends. This CDR3 is 14 amino acids long. The CDR3 reads CASSPGVVADTQYF. The CDR3 DNA sequence: TGTGCCAGCAGCCCAGGAGTCGTCGCGGATACGCAGTATTTT. Full variable domain (outside the CDR3, taken from reference TRBV5-6 and TRBJ2-3): DAGVTQSPTHLIKTRGQQVTLRCSPKSGHDTVSWYQQALGQGPQFIFQYYEEEERQRGNFPDRFSGHQFPNYSSELNVNALLLGDSALYLCASSPGVVADTQYFGPGTRLTVL.

Many counts were recorded for this clonotype. The chain couples TRBV11-2 to TRBJ2-5; possible D gene TRBD2, 6 bases. Between the trimmed V and J ends, which lost 0 bases and 5 bases, there was a span of 16 bases. The CDR3 is 16 residues long. Germline CDR1 SGHAT, CDR2 FQNNGV. CDR3 sequence: CASSLDGQGGRETQYF. CDR3 sequence (DNA): TGTGCCAGCAGCTTAGATGGGCAGGGAGGCAGGGAGACCCAGTACTTC.

The sample holds many counts of this clonotype. This chain joins TRBV7-2 and TRBJ2-3; 11 bases align to TRBD2. The CDR3 has 16 residues. The V segment lost 4 bases and the J segment 2 bases; nucleotides outside the gene matches: 5. CDR1 is SGHTA, CDR2 FQGNSA, per germline. CDR3 sequence reads: CASSSDSGGVTDTQYF. CDR3 DNA: TGTGCCAGCAGCTCCGATAGCGGGGGGGTCACAGATACGCAGTATTTT.

This clonotype was found a few times. The chain joins TRBV6-1 to TRBJ2-6; D is unresolved. The CDR3 covers 15 residues. Looked up from germline, CDR1 is MNHNS and CDR2 is SASEGT. Trimming shortened V by 7 bases and J by 0 bases, and 10 bases separated the two germline ends. The CDR3 DNA reads as TGTGCCAGCACCGAGAGTTTCTCTGGGGCCAACGTCCTGACTTTC. The encoded protein is CASTESFSGANVLTF.

This clonotype was detected only a few times. The chain couples TRBV3-1 to TRBJ1-6; no clear D gene. The length of the CDR3 is 16 residues. The V end lost 0 bases, the J end lost 6 bases, and 12 bases lay between the germline ends. Germline V CDR1 and CDR2: LGHDT, YNNKEL (reference sequence). The CDR3 region has the DNA TGTGCCAGCAGCCAAGATCTCGGACTAGTTAATTCACCCCTCCACTTT. It is translated as CASSQDLGLVNSPLHF.

The V call is TRBV20-1, the J call TRBJ1-2, with a possible D match to TRBD1 (6 bases). The V gene lost 4 bases and the J gene lost 4 bases, with 13 bases spanning the gap. This CDR3 spans 13 amino acids. From germline, CDR1 is DFQATT and CDR2 SNEGSKA (reference sequence). CDR3 region: CSAINRVVYGYTF. Here the CDR3 DNA reads TGCAGTGCTATCAACAGGGTCGTCTATGGCTACACCTTC.

This clonotype was counted ten times or more. V and J are TRBV20-1 and TRBJ2-7, with 9 bases fitting TRBD1. The CDR3 has 14 residues. Per germline, CDR1 DFQATT and CDR2 SNEGSKA (reference sequence). The junction had 7 bases not matched to a gene; V was cut back by 3 bases and J by 4 bases. DNA of the CDR3: TGCAGTGCTAGGGGGGGACAGGGCGTGTACGAGCAGTACTTC. Its protein is CSARGGQGVYEQYF.

This clonotype was found many times. CDR3 amino acids: CASSPTGNQPQHF. The CDR3, as DNA: TGTGCCAGCAGCCCGACAGGGAATCAGCCCCAGCATTTT. The chain carries TRBV7-6 and TRBJ1-5; TRBD1 matches at 7 bases. The germline V gene encodes CDR1 SGHVS and CDR2 FNYEAQ. This CDR3 has 13 amino acids. Trimming removed 5 bases from V and 4 bases from J; junction bases left unmatched: 2. Complete variable domain (other parts from reference TRBV7-6 and TRBJ1-5): GAGVSQSPRYKVTKRGQDVALRCDPISGHVSLYWYRQALGQGPEFLTYFNYEAQQDKSGLPNDRFSAERPEGSISTLTIQRTEQRDSAMYRCASSPTGNQPQHFGDGTRLSIL.

The chain recombines TRBV20-1 with TRBJ1-2, with D unresolved. CDR3 length: 11 residues. V was pared by 1 base and J by 7 bases, with 7 bases between. Germline lookup yields CDR1 DFQATT and CDR2 SNEGSKA (reference sequence). This CDR3 is CSARGVSGYTF. In DNA, the CDR3 is TGCAGTGCTAGAGGAGTTAGTGGCTACACCTTC.

This clonotype turned up a few times. CDR3 sequence: CASSRTDDSNQPQHF. For the CDR3, the DNA is TGTGCCAGCTCTAGGACAGACGATAGCAATCAGCCCCAGCATTTT. This chain uses TRBV27 with TRBJ1-5; D is perhaps TRBD1 (6 bases). Germline CDR1 is MNHEY and CDR2 is SMNVEV (reference sequence). This CDR3 has 15 residues. V lost 8 bases and J lost 0, with 14 bases in between.

V usage is TRBV19 and J usage is TRBJ1-5; 8 bases line up with TRBD1. V shed 1 base and J 6 bases; nucleotides not matched to a gene: 8. There are 16 residues in the CDR3. CDR1 and CDR2 from the germline V gene are LNHDA and SQIVND (reference sequence). The DNA of the CDR3 is TGTGCCAGTAGTATAGTGGCAGGGGGCGCGGGTCAGCCCCAGCATTTT. As protein: CASSIVAGGAGQPQHF.

This clonotype was seen at least ten times. The junction departs from the called germline gene at one end, perhaps through a read error. The chain employs TRBV12-3 or TRBV12-4 and TRBJ1-1, with 9 bases fitting TRBD1. The CDR3 sequence is 11 residues long. CDR3 in DNA: TGTGCCAGCAGCCTGGGACAGGGCACTATCTTT. Protein product: CASSLGQGTIF.

In regard to this clonotype: Compared with germline, one end of the junction differs, possibly owing to a read error. This chain joins TRBV4-1 and TRBJ1-2; D gene ambiguous. CDR3 length: 12 residues. Germline CDR1 reads MGHRA; CDR2 reads YSYEKL. The CDR3 region has the DNA TGCGCCAGCACCCAAGGGTCGGGGAGCTACACCTTC. This translates into CASTQGSGSYTF.

The chain uses TRBV6-1 and TRBJ1-2; D remains unclear. V was trimmed by 0 bases and J by 1 base, leaving 6 bases between them. This CDR3 comprises 14 residues. Per germline, CDR1 MNHNS and CDR2 SASEGT. CDR3 region: CASSEAGINYGYTF. The CDR3 coding sequence is TGTGCCAGCAGTGAAGCTGGGATTAACTATGGCTACACCTTC.

This clonotype came up a few times. The chain employs TRBV6-1 and TRBJ1-5; D may be TRBD1 (5 bases). Per the germline V gene, CDR1 is MNHNS and CDR2 is SASEGT. The V end lost 6 bases, the J end lost 5 bases, and 11 bases lay between the germline ends. The CDR3 is made up of 13 amino acids. The CDR3 nucleotides are TGTGCCAGCAGGCGGGGGTTCGATCAGCCCCAGCATTTT. Translated: CASRRGFDQPQHF.

This clonotype was recorded at least ten times. The rearrangement joins TRBV5-1 to TRBJ1-1, with TRBD1 identical over 10 bases. The CDR3 length is 15 residues. J lost 4 bases, V lost 4 bases, and 7 bases had no gene match. The V gene's germline CDR1 is SGHRS and CDR2 YFSETQ. DNA of the CDR3: TGCGCCAGCAGCCTATCGACAGGGGGCGTCACTGAAGCTTTCTTT. As protein: CASSLSTGGVTEAFF.

This clonotype showed up just a few times. The rearrangement links TRBV6-1 to TRBJ1-5; unclear D gene. This CDR3 has 17 amino acids. V lost 5 bases and J 6 bases, leaving 23 bases between the germline ends. Germline V gene lookup returns CDR1 MNHNS and CDR2 SASEGT. The CDR3 spells CASSPKVSYTKGQPQHF. The CDR3 DNA follows: TGTGCCAGCAGTCCTAAGGTCAGCTACACCAAGGGTCAGCCCCAGCATTTT.

The chain links TRBV20-1 to TRBJ1-1; D not resolved. This CDR3 is built from 12 residues. The germline V gene encodes CDR1 DFQATT and CDR2 SNEGSKA (reference sequence). V was trimmed by 5 bases and J by 3 bases, leaving 10 bases between them. The CDR3 DNA reads TGCAGTGCTCCCCTTTTCGACACTGAAGCTTTCTTT. Translating it yields CSAPLFDTEAFF.

There are a few counts of this clonotype. This chain links TRBV7-6 with TRBJ2-3; 10 positions agree with TRBD2. V gave up 2 bases and J gave up 3 bases; unmatched junction bases: 11. The CDR3 is made up of 18 amino acids. Per the germline V gene, CDR1 is SGHVS and CDR2 is FNYEAQ. In DNA, the CDR3 is TGTGCCAGCAGCTTAACTAGCGGGGTAGCTTGGGTAACAGATACGCAGTATTTT. Amino acids: CASSLTSGVAWVTDTQYF.

The chain links TRBV5-1 to TRBJ1-3; D is unresolved. Trimming removed 4 bases at V and 0 bases at J, with 17 bases between. Germline V lookup: CDR1 SGHRS, CDR2 YFSETQ. This CDR3 has 17 amino acids. CDR3 DNA sequence: TGCGCCAGCAGCGAGGTATCGGTTCCGAACTCTGGAAACACCATATATTTT. Amino acid sequence: CASSEVSVPNSGNTIYF. The whole variable domain, remainder taken from reference TRBV5-1 and TRBJ1-3, is KAGVTQTPRYLIKTRGQQVTLSCSPISGHRSVSWYQQTPGQGLQFLFEYFSETQRNKGNFPGRFSGRQFSNSRSEMNVSTLELGDSALYLCASSEVSVPNSGNTIYFGEGSWLTVV.

Ten or more counts support this clonotype. The chain combines TRBV5-1 with TRBJ2-3; D unclear. The V end lost 1 base, the J end lost 1 base, and 10 bases lay between the germline ends. The CDR3 totals 15 residues. Looked up from germline, CDR1 is SGHRS and CDR2 is YFSETQ. CDR3 region: CASSLRQRGTDTQYF. The CDR3 bases are TGCGCCAGCAGCTTGAGGCAAAGGGGCACAGATACGCAGTATTTT.

This sequence joins TRBV20-1 and TRBJ2-1, with D unresolved. The germline V gene encodes CDR1 DFQATT and CDR2 SNEGSKA (reference sequence). Trimming cost V 3 bases and J 5 bases, with 8 bases left between them. This CDR3 spans 12 amino acids. The CDR3 nucleotides are TGCAGTGCTAGTGGCAGAGACAATGAGCAGTTCTTC. Residues: CSASGRDNEQFF.

The V call is TRBV19, the J call TRBJ2-3; perhaps D is TRBD1 or TRBD2 (9 bases each). Germline CDR1 LNHDA, CDR2 SQIVND (reference sequence). V was trimmed by 4 bases and J by 5 bases, leaving 22 bases between them. The CDR3 runs to 17 residues. CDR3 region: CASSRGTGRSGGDTQYF. For the CDR3, the DNA is TGTGCCAGTAGTAGAGGGACAGGGCGTAGCGGGGGAGATACGCAGTATTTT. Looking up the rest from reference TRBV19 and TRBJ2-3 gives the full variable domain: DGGITQSPKYLFRKEGQNVTLSCEQNLNHDAMYWYRQDPGQGLRLIYYSQIVNDFQKGDIAEGYSVSREKKESFPLTVTSAQKNPTAFYLCASSRGTGRSGGDTQYFGPGTRLTVL.

The chain is built from TRBV3-1 and TRBJ2-6, with 7 bases identical to TRBD1. CDR1 is LGHDT, CDR2 YNNKEL, per germline (reference sequence). The junction had 7 bases not matched to a gene; V was cut back by 5 bases and J by 0 bases. This CDR3 is 17 amino acids long. CDR3 residues: CASSMDRISSGANVLTF. The CDR3, as DNA: TGTGCCAGCAGCATGGACAGGATCAGCTCTGGGGCCAACGTCCTGACTTTC. Supplemented by reference TRBV3-1 and TRBJ2-6, the full variable domain reads DTAVSQTPKYLVTQMGNDKSIKCEQNLGHDTMYWYKQDSKKFLKIMFSYNNKELIINETVPNRFSPKSPDKAHLNLHINSLELGDSAVYFCASSMDRISSGANVLTFGAGSRLTVL.

This clonotype showed up many times. The chain has TRBV7-8 and TRBJ2-2; a possible D gene is TRBD2 (6 bases). Germline CDR1 and CDR2: SGHVS and FQNEAQ. V lost 1 base and J 2 bases, leaving 14 bases between the germline ends. The CDR3 spans 17 residues. DNA of the CDR3: TGTGCCAGCAGCTTAGGCGTCGGGGGTTCTAACACCGGGGAGCTGTTTTTT. This gives the protein CASSLGVGGSNTGELFF.

This clonotype turned up a few times. This chain uses TRBV9 with TRBJ2-3; D not resolved. Trimming left V 6 bases short and J 4 bases short, with 15 bases between. There are 14 residues in the CDR3. CDR1 and CDR2 from the germline V gene are SGDLS and YYNGEE. In nucleotides, the CDR3 is TGTGCCAGCAACTTGCGGATCCCTTCAGATACGCAGTATTTT. It yields the protein CASNLRIPSDTQYF.

The chain joins TRBV13 to TRBJ2-1; 7 positions agree with TRBD1. The germline V gene encodes CDR1 PRHDT and CDR2 FYEKMQ (reference sequence). The V and J ends lost 4 bases and 10 bases, in that order; junction bases with no gene match: 13. CDR3 size: 15 residues. The DNA of the CDR3 is TGTGCCAGCAGCTCCGGGACAGCTCCAACTACAGAGCAGTTCTTC. This sequence encodes CASSSGTAPTTEQFF.

This clonotype showed up many times. The J gene is TRBJ1-3, the V gene TRBV30; 9 nucleotides agree with TRBD1. This CDR3 region has 15 residues. V was clipped by 1 base and J by 4 bases; unmatched bases: 5. Germline assignment: CDR1 GTSNPN and CDR2 SVGIG (reference sequence). Written as DNA, the CDR3 is TGTGCCTGGAGTGCCGGGACAGGGACCGGAAACACCATATATTTT. Translating it yields CAWSAGTGTGNTIYF.